Included here is one TCR beta chain sequence, with context. The Seattle site enrolled patients during active infection and followed them longitudinally. Original methodology: Estimation of nucleated cell counts relied on the amplification of reference gene primers. The table came from immunoSEQ multiplex PCR; TCRdb's copy has only in-frame clones and leaves some out. The V and J calls and the clone size are those of that table, but D and trimming were determined from the DNA. The sample lists 150,000 to 250,000 clones, around 79% occurring once. Trimming took 1 base from V and 1 from J, leaving 12 bases between them. CDR1 SGHRS and CDR2 YFSETQ come from the germline V gene. The CDR3 extends over 16 amino acids. The data derive from a study of blood T cell repertoires in COVID-19. Overall study context: Whether acute or convalescent, the COVID-19 samples came from the United States, Italy and Spain. T cells, B-cell-depleted T cells, or PBMCs provided the cDNA or gDNA that served as material.

V and J are TRBV5-1 and TRBJ2-4; D unclear. The sequence was collected from a woman in her 40s with COVID-19, enrolled during active disease. The sample was peripheral blood. This CDR3 reads CASSLSALEAKNIQYF. CDR3 DNA sequence: TGCGCCAGCAGCTTGTCAGCGTTGGAGGCCAAAAACATTCAGTACTTC.